This entry lists 32 T cell receptor beta chains sequenced from one sample in a study of cytomegalovirus exposure and HLA in healthy donors. Vbeta (60) and Jbeta (13) primers were used in the PCR. The table came from immunoSEQ multiplex PCR; TCRdb's copy has only in-frame clones and leaves some out. The repertoire consists of 150,000 to 200,000 clones, with roughly 70% occurring once and the leading ten covering roughly 1.9%. Sequencing was carried out using PBMCs. Source of these receptors: a woman aged 30 to 39 in good health and CMV-seronegative.

Comment on this clone: One junction end disagrees with the germline gene, perhaps due to a read error. The genes are TRBV4-1 and TRBJ2-1; 9 bases match TRBD1. The CDR3 sequence is 15 residues long. Looked up from germline, CDR1 is MGHRA and CDR2 is YSYEKL. CDR3 bases: TGCGCCAGCGGCCAAGACAGGGGGGACTACAATGAGCAGTTCTTC. The encoded protein is CASGQDRGDYNEQFF.

The V gene is TRBV5-1, the J gene TRBJ2-2; TRBD1 matches 8 bases. After removal of 5 bases from V and 1 base from J, the junction contained 7 bases not matched to a gene. Germline lookup yields CDR1 SGHRS and CDR2 YFSETQ. The CDR3 extends over 16 amino acids. The CDR3 here is CASSFAGGENTGELFF. CDR3 DNA sequence: TGCGCCAGCAGTTTTGCAGGGGGCGAGAACACCGGGGAGCTGTTTTTT.

CDR3 sequence reads: CASSLDRNIQYF. The CDR3, as DNA: TGTGCCAGCAGCTTGGACAGGAACATTCAGTACTTC. This chain joins TRBV2 and TRBJ2-4; 7 nucleotides agree with TRBD1. V was pared by 6 bases and J by 7 bases, with 3 bases of the junction left unmatched. Germline loops: CDR1 SNHLY, CDR2 FYNNEI. CDR3 size: 12 residues.

V usage is TRBV4-1 and J usage is TRBJ1-2; 8 positions agree with TRBD1. This CDR3 has 13 amino acids. The germline V gene has CDR1 MGHRA and CDR2 YSYEKL. With V trimmed by 8 bases and J by 3 bases, 5 bases remained unmatched. DNA for the CDR3: TGCGCCAGCTTGGGACAGGATCACTATGGCTACACCTTC. It translates to CASLGQDHYGYTF.

CDR3 DNA: TGTGCCAGTAGTATAGTGCGGCTAGCGGAACGTAATGAGCAGTTCTTC. This translates into CASSIVRLAERNEQFF. The V call is TRBV19, the J call TRBJ2-1, with TRBD2 identical over 7 bases. Germline CDR1 reads LNHDA; CDR2 reads SQIVND (reference sequence). The V segment lost 1 base and the J segment 7 bases; nucleotides outside the gene matches: 10. The CDR3 sequence is 16 residues long.

This clone turned up a few times. The chain employs TRBV4-3 and TRBJ2-3; possibly TRBD2 for D (6 bases). V was clipped by 4 bases and J by 6 bases, with 23 bases between them. Germline V CDR1 and CDR2: LGHNA, YSLEER. The CDR3 covers 17 residues. CDR3 coding DNA: TGCGCCAGCAGCCCCAAGTTGTCGGTGGGAGGAGGGGATACGCAGTATTTT. Amino acid sequence: CASSPKLSVGGGDTQYF.

The table lists this clone with a few counts. The gene calls are TRBV4-2 and TRBJ1-6, with D perhaps matching TRBD1 (5 bases). The CDR3 is made up of 15 amino acids. The germline V and J ends were trimmed by 0 bases and 7 bases, with 10 bases remaining between them. Looked up from germline, CDR1 is LGHNA and CDR2 is YNFKEQ. The CDR3 sequence: CASSQDGGGNSPLHF. The DNA for the CDR3 is TGTGCCAGCAGCCAAGATGGGGGAGGCAATTCACCCCTCCACTTT.

V and J are TRBV30 and TRBJ2-1; 10 bases line up with TRBD2. Per the germline V gene, CDR1 is GTSNPN and CDR2 is SVGIG (reference sequence). Unmatched junction bases numbered 12, after V lost 0 bases and J lost 7 bases. The CDR3 runs to 17 residues. The CDR3 loop is CAWSVGRVAGGFNEQFF. The CDR3 DNA reads as TGTGCCTGGAGTGTCGGCAGGGTAGCGGGAGGATTTAATGAGCAGTTCTTC.

J is TRBJ1-5 and V is TRBV2, with 7 bases that match TRBD1. V trimming: 4 bases; J trimming: 5 bases; junction bases outside the gene matches: 8. Germline V lookup: CDR1 SNHLY, CDR2 FYNNEI. This CDR3 spans 15 amino acids. The CDR3 sequence is CASSGGRGNYQPQHF. CDR3 DNA sequence: TGTGCCAGCAGTGGAGGCAGGGGGAACTATCAGCCCCAGCATTTT. Using reference TRBV2 and TRBJ1-5 for the parts outside the CDR3, the full variable domain is EPEVTQTPSHQVTQMGQEVILRCVPISNHLYFYWYRQILGQKVEFLVSFYNNEISEKSEIFDDQFSVERPDGSNFTLKIRSTKLEDSAMYFCASSGGRGNYQPQHFGDGTRLSIL.

This chain links TRBV18 with TRBJ1-1; 8 nucleotides match TRBD1. Germline CDR1 reads KGHSH; CDR2 reads LQKENI. The CDR3 sequence is 15 residues long. V shed 0 bases and J 4 bases; nucleotides not matched to a gene: 4. The CDR3 loop reads CASSPPGTGFTEAFF. The CDR3 region has the DNA TGTGCCAGCTCACCACCAGGGACAGGATTCACTGAAGCTTTCTTT.

V is TRBV29-1 and J is TRBJ1-4; TRBD1 matches 9 bases. Germline CDR1 and CDR2: SQVTM and ANQGSEA. After removal of 0 bases from V and 8 bases from J, the junction contained 7 bases not matched to a gene. There are 15 residues in the CDR3. The CDR3: CSVEDWTGVGEKLFF. DNA for the CDR3: TGCAGCGTTGAAGACTGGACAGGGGTGGGAGAAAAACTGTTTTTT.

V usage is TRBV7-3 and J usage is TRBJ2-1; 8 nucleotides align to TRBD1. V lost 5 bases and J lost 6; bases outside the gene matches: 3. Germline V CDR1 and CDR2: SGHTA, FQGTGA. There are 13 residues in the CDR3. This CDR3 reads CASSTQGANEQFF. CDR3 DNA: TGTGCCAGCAGCACCCAGGGGGCCAATGAGCAGTTCTTC.

This sequence joins TRBV19 and TRBJ2-3; possibly TRBD1 for D (5 bases). Per the germline V gene, CDR1 is LNHDA and CDR2 is SQIVND (reference sequence). The CDR3 totals 14 residues. V was pared by 6 bases and J by 1 base, with 11 bases between. The CDR3 is CASRLGRRTDTQYF. CDR3 bases: TGTGCCAGTAGGCTGGGGCGCCGCACAGATACGCAGTATTTT.

This clone was found once. The gene calls are TRBV14 and TRBJ1-2, with no clear D. Trimming took off 0 bases at V and 4 bases at J, with 6 bases between the two ends. This CDR3 comprises 13 residues. In germline, CDR1 is SGHDN, CDR2 FVKESK. As DNA, the CDR3 is TGTGCCAGCAGCCAAGATTTCTTCTATGGCTACACCTTC. It yields the protein CASSQDFFYGYTF.

J is TRBJ2-3 and V is TRBV19; 10 bases align to TRBD2. The V gene end was trimmed by 3 bases and the J gene end by 0 bases; junction bases not matched to a gene: 6. The CDR3 sequence is 17 residues long. Germline V gene data show CDR1 as LNHDA and CDR2 as SQIVND (reference sequence). DNA of the CDR3: TGTGCCAGTAGTATGAGGACTAGCGGTTCTAGCACAGATACGCAGTATTTT. Its protein is CASSMRTSGSSTDTQYF.

The V call is TRBV7-9, the J call TRBJ2-1; 7 bases are shared with TRBD2. The germline V gene has CDR1 SEHNR and CDR2 FQNEAQ (reference sequence). The CDR3 consists of 15 residues. V trimming: 2 bases; J trimming: 1 base; junction bases outside the gene matches: 2. CDR3 in amino acids: CASSLSGVSYNEQFF. The CDR3 DNA sequence: TGTGCCAGCAGCTTAAGCGGGGTTTCCTACAATGAGCAGTTCTTC. Together with reference TRBV7-9 and TRBJ2-1, the CDR3 gives the full variable domain: DTGVSQNPRHKITKRGQNVTFRCDPISEHNRLYWYRQTLGQGPEFLTYFQNEAQLEKSRLLSDRFSAERPKGSFSTLEIQRTEQGDSAMYLCASSLSGVSYNEQFFGPGTRLTVL.

The rearrangement uses TRBV5-4 and TRBJ2-5; 8 bases fit TRBD1. The ends lost 4 bases at V and 1 base at J; junction bases unmatched: 3. The CDR3 is made up of 14 amino acids. Per germline, CDR1 SGHNT and CDR2 YYREEE (reference sequence). In DNA, the CDR3 is TGTGCCAGCAGCCGAGGGACAGGCCAAGAGACCCAGTACTTC. It encodes CASSRGTGQETQYF. Complete variable domain (other parts from reference TRBV5-4 and TRBJ2-5): ETGVTQSPTHLIKTRGQQVTLRCSSQSGHNTVSWYQQALGQGPQFIFQYYREEENGRGNFPPRFSGLQFPNYSSELNVNALELDDSALYLCASSRGTGQETQYFGPGTRLLVL.

The chain joins TRBV7-9 to TRBJ2-1; tentative D call: TRBD2 (5 bases). The CDR3 is 17 residues long. Trimming removed 3 bases from V and 4 bases from J, with 19 bases in between. Germline CDR1 SEHNR, CDR2 FQNEAQ (reference sequence). CDR3 region: CASSFSLTRGPYNEQFF. The CDR3 bases are TGTGCCAGCAGCTTCTCCCTAACTAGAGGCCCGTACAATGAGCAGTTCTTC. Together with reference TRBV7-9 and TRBJ2-1, the CDR3 gives the full variable domain: DTGVSQNPRHKITKRGQNVTFRCDPISEHNRLYWYRQTLGQGPEFLTYFQNEAQLEKSRLLSDRFSAERPKGSFSTLEIQRTEQGDSAMYLCASSFSLTRGPYNEQFFGPGTRLTVL.

The V gene is TRBV15, the J gene TRBJ1-4; TRBD1 matches 7 bases. Germline trimming cut 5 bases from V and 8 bases from J; bases unmatched to any gene: 8. The length of the CDR3 is 14 residues. The germline CDR1 and CDR2 sequences are LNHNV and YYDKDF (reference sequence). CDR3 nucleotides: TGTGCCACCAGCCCCGACAGGGTAGGGGAAAAACTGTTTTTT. Translation gives CATSPDRVGEKLFF. Using reference TRBV15 and TRBJ1-4 for the parts outside the CDR3, the full variable domain is DAMVIQNPRYQVTQFGKPVTLSCSQTLNHNVMYWYQQKSSQAPKLLFHYYDKDFNNEADTPDNFQSRRPNTSFCFLDIRSPGLGDTAMYLCATSPDRVGEKLFFGSGTQLSVL.

This clone was recorded only once. The rearrangement links TRBV5-1 to TRBJ2-2; D perhaps matches TRBD1 (8 bases). Germline values: CDR1 SGHRS, CDR2 YFSETQ. The V and J ends lost 0 bases and 4 bases respectively, with 28 bases between them. The CDR3 is made up of 21 amino acids. CDR3 region: CASSLVIPGQGGLLGTGELFF. DNA of the CDR3: TGCGCCAGCAGCTTGGTCATTCCCGGACAGGGAGGGTTACTAGGCACCGGGGAGCTGTTTTTT. Using reference TRBV5-1 and TRBJ2-2 for the parts outside the CDR3, the full variable domain is KAGVTQTPRYLIKTRGQQVTLSCSPISGHRSVSWYQQTPGQGLQFLFEYFSETQRNKGNFPGRFSGRQFSNSRSEMNVSTLELGDSALYLCASSLVIPGQGGLLGTGELFFGEGSRLTVL.

The V call is TRBV7-9, the J call TRBJ1-1; 7 nucleotides line up with TRBD1. The germline V gene encodes CDR1 SEHNR and CDR2 FQNEAQ (reference sequence). The CDR3 is 14 amino acids. Unmatched junction bases numbered 4, after V lost 3 bases and J lost 3 bases. The CDR3 nucleotides are TGTGCCAGCAGCTTCACAGGGGACTACACTGAAGCTTTCTTT. Residues: CASSFTGDYTEAFF.

V and J are TRBV7-2 and TRBJ2-7; 9 bases fit TRBD1. CDR1 is SGHTA and CDR2 is FQGNSA in the germline V gene. The CDR3 is 16 amino acids. J gave up 2 bases and V 3 bases, and 8 bases lay outside the gene matches. The CDR3 loop reads CASSFSPGQGTYEQYF. CDR3 bases: TGTGCCAGCAGCTTTTCGCCAGGACAGGGGACCTACGAGCAGTACTTC.

The chain employs TRBV5-6 and TRBJ2-5; 10 bases map to TRBD1. The germline V gene has CDR1 SGHDT and CDR2 YYEEEE. This CDR3 spans 16 amino acids. V shed 4 bases and J 4 bases; nucleotides not matched to a gene: 10. CDR3 in amino acids: CASSRPLWTGGETQYF. The CDR3 bases are TGTGCCAGCAGCCGCCCCCTTTGGACAGGGGGAGAGACCCAGTACTTC.

CDR3 nucleotide sequence: TGCGCCAGCAGCCAAGATTTCCGGGGGTACACCGGGGAGCTGTTTTTT. It codes for CASSQDFRGYTGELFF. V is TRBV4-3 and J is TRBJ2-2, with D tentatively TRBD2 (6 bases). The germline V and J ends were trimmed by 0 bases and 3 bases, with 11 bases remaining between them. There are 16 residues in the CDR3. The V gene's germline CDR1 is LGHNA and CDR2 YSLEER.

The chain has TRBV5-6 and TRBJ2-2; a weak D match, TRBD2 (6 bases). V was cut by 4 bases and J by 1 base, with 11 bases left in between. This CDR3 contains 15 residues. Germline V gene lookup returns CDR1 SGHDT and CDR2 YYEEEE. The DNA of the CDR3 is TGTGCCAGCAGCCTGAACGGGGGGAACACCGGGGAGCTGTTTTTT. It specifies CASSLNGGNTGELFF.

J is TRBJ1-3 and V is TRBV7-3; possibly TRBD1 for D (6 bases). Germline CDR1 reads SGHTA; CDR2 reads FQGTGA. CDR3 length: 15 residues. V was cut by 5 bases and J by 1 base, with 12 bases left in between. The CDR3 DNA is TGTGCCAGCAGCCAGCAGGGACAATCTGGAAACACCATATATTTT. Its protein is CASSQQGQSGNTIYF.

This clone occurred a few times. The chain has TRBV4-3 and TRBJ2-1; TRBD2 is a possible D gene (5 bases). Per the germline V gene, CDR1 is LGHNA and CDR2 is YSLEER. The V and J ends lost 0 bases and 6 bases respectively, with 12 bases between them. CDR3 size: 15 residues. CDR3 residues: CASSQDLAGRNEQFF. As DNA, the CDR3 is TGCGCCAGCAGCCAAGATCTAGCAGGACGCAATGAGCAGTTCTTC.

This chain links TRBV19 with TRBJ1-4; TRBD1 agrees at 7 bases. V shed 7 bases and J 2 bases; nucleotides not matched to a gene: 7. Germline V CDR1 and CDR2: LNHDA, SQIVND (reference sequence). CDR3 size: 15 residues. The CDR3 loop is CASTAPTGTNEKLFF. The CDR3 DNA follows: TGTGCCAGTACCGCCCCGACAGGGACTAATGAAAAACTGTTTTTT.

This clone showed up just a few times. The chain uses TRBV5-1 and TRBJ2-1; 12 bases are a match to TRBD2. The germline V gene encodes CDR1 SGHRS and CDR2 YFSETQ. The CDR3 runs 15 residues. V was clipped by 4 bases and J by 9 bases; unmatched bases: 8. The CDR3 nucleotides are TGCGCCAGCAGCCAAACTAGCGGGAGGTTCGGTGAGCAGTTCTTC. Translation gives CASSQTSGRFGEQFF.

V gene TRBV19 combines with J gene TRBJ2-4; the match to TRBD2 covers 7 bases. The CDR3 extends over 14 amino acids. Trimming removed 3 bases from V and 3 bases from J; junction bases left unmatched: 2. Germline V lookup: CDR1 LNHDA, CDR2 SQIVND (reference sequence). CDR3 residues: CASSMGGSKNIQYF. The DNA for the CDR3 is TGTGCCAGTAGTATGGGAGGGAGCAAAAACATTCAGTACTTC.

J is TRBJ2-2 and V is TRBV4-1, with 9 nucleotides matching TRBD2. CDR3 length: 17 amino acids. With 4 bases clipped from V and 4 bases from J, the junction kept 10 bases outside the gene matches. Germline-derived CDR1 and CDR2 are MGHRA and YSYEKL. The DNA of the CDR3 is TGCGCCAGCAGCCCCCGGCGGGGGGGGGCGGTCACCGGGGAGCTGTTTTTT. It codes for CASSPRRGGAVTGELFF.

This clone turned up a few times. A far larger clone lies a single base away; this is likely a read error. The gene calls are TRBV7-9 and TRBJ2-7; TRBD2 aligns across 7 bases. This CDR3 region has 17 residues. Germline CDR1 is SEHNR and CDR2 is FQNEAQ (reference sequence). CDR3 coding DNA: TGTTCCAGCAGCTTAGCGCTGGGGCTAGCGGATTACTACGAGCAGTACTTC. It codes for CSSSLALGLADYYEQYF.